One and the same sample provided the 12 T cell receptor beta chains below, sequenced in a study of OX40 agonist ivuxolimab in advanced cancers. Only in-frame clones appear in the TCRdb table, and some are missing; sequencing was by immunoSEQ multiplex PCR. The table lists about 24,000 clones, roughly 84% of them singletons. Sample: CD4+ or CD8+ T cells sorted from blood, taken in a trial of the OX40 agonist ivuxolimab. The receptors were gathered from an adult with an advanced solid tumor such as melanoma, head and neck, liver or kidney cancer.

This rearrangement joins TRBV10-3 to TRBJ2-5; possibly TRBD2 for D (6 bases). The DNA matches TRBJ2-7 better at its end, which makes the J call doubtful. The CDR3 loop spans 17 amino acids. Germline lookup yields CDR1 ENHRY and CDR2 SYGVKD. CDR3 loop: CAISESHALANSYEQYF. The CDR3 DNA is TGTGCCATCAGTGAGTCCCACGCCCTAGCGAACTCCTACGAGCAGTACTTC.

This chain uses TRBV7-2 with TRBJ2-5; D tentatively reads TRBD1 or TRBD2 (5 bases each). The CDR3 covers 16 residues. Trimming shortened V by 1 base and J by 1 base, and 13 bases separated the two germline ends. Per the germline V gene, CDR1 is SGHTA and CDR2 is FQGNSA. The CDR3 region is CASSLEGRGGQETQYF. The CDR3 nucleotides are TGTGCCAGCAGCTTAGAGGGTCGGGGCGGCCAAGAGACCCAGTACTTC.

This rearrangement joins TRBV2 to TRBJ2-1; TRBD2 agrees at 10 bases. The CDR3 spans 14 residues. Trimming removed 0 bases from V and 15 bases from J; junction bases left unmatched: 8. Germline V lookup: CDR1 SNHLY, CDR2 FYNNEI. The CDR3 coding sequence is TGTGCCAGCAGTGAAGCGGCTAGCGGGGGCCTGGGGTTCTTC. Translated, it gives CASSEAASGGLGFF.

This clone has just a few counts. The chain uses TRBV7-2 and TRBJ2-7; 14 positions match TRBD2. Germline CDR1 is SGHTA and CDR2 is FQGNSA. After removal of 5 bases from V and 6 bases from J, the junction contained 9 bases not matched to a gene. The length of the CDR3 is 16 residues. The CDR3 DNA reads as TGTGCCAGCAGCGTGACCGGGACTAGCGGGAGAGGCGAGCAGTACTTC. It codes for CASSVTGTSGRGEQYF.

CDR3 coding DNA: TGTGCCATCAGTGAGTCGCGGGACGTTGGCAATGAGCAGTTCTTC. Its protein is CAISESRDVGNEQFF. V and J are TRBV10-3 and TRBJ2-1; tentatively, D is TRBD2 (6 bases). Germline values: CDR1 ENHRY, CDR2 SYGVKD. Trimming removed 0 bases at V and 6 bases at J, with 12 bases between. CDR3 length equals 15 residues.

V and J are TRBV7-6 and TRBJ2-1, with 11 bases identical to TRBD2. The CDR3 length is 17 residues. Germline V gene lookup returns CDR1 SGHVS and CDR2 FNYEAQ. After removal of 3 bases from V and 8 bases from J, the junction contained 12 bases not matched to a gene. The chain's CDR3 is CASSFHLAGGPLDEQFF. As DNA, the CDR3 is TGTGCCAGCAGCTTCCACCTAGCGGGAGGCCCTCTGGATGAGCAGTTCTTC.

This rearrangement joins TRBV7-2 to TRBJ2-3, with D maybe TRBD2 (6 bases). The CDR3 consists of 12 residues. Germline values: CDR1 SGHTA, CDR2 FQGNSA. The ends were cut back, 7 bases at V and 4 bases at J, with 9 bases in the middle. The CDR3 nucleotides are TGTGCCAGCACGGGGGTGGCAGATACGCAGTATTTT. Protein sequence: CASTGVADTQYF.

The chain couples TRBV30 to TRBJ2-7; weak D call: TRBD1 (9 bases). Germline CDR1 is GTSNPN and CDR2 is SVGIG (reference sequence). V was clipped by 7 bases and J by 6 bases, with 25 bases between them. This CDR3 is built from 15 residues. The CDR3 DNA sequence: TGTGCCTTGACAGGGGGGACTAGTCCTGTCGGCGAGCAGTACTTC. It encodes CALTGGTSPVGEQYF.

The V gene is TRBV7-9, the J gene TRBJ2-2, with 8 positions matching TRBD2. Germline lookup yields CDR1 SEHNR and CDR2 FQNEAQ (reference sequence). V gave up 5 bases and J gave up 8 bases; unmatched junction bases: 7. This CDR3 spans 14 amino acids. For the CDR3, the DNA is TGTGCCAGCAGCCAAGAAGGGACTAGTGGGGAGCTGTTTTTT. Translating gives CASSQEGTSGELFF.

This clone was observed a few times. J is TRBJ2-3 and V is TRBV5-1, with D uncertain. The CDR3 runs to 14 residues. V dropped 0 bases and J dropped 6 bases, with 11 bases sitting between them. Per the germline V gene, CDR1 is SGHRS and CDR2 is YFSETQ. CDR3 coding DNA: TGCGCCAGCAGCTTGGGTCTATCTTGGGATACGCAGTATTTT. Protein sequence: CASSLGLSWDTQYF.

The V call is TRBV9, the J call TRBJ2-2; D possibly corresponds to TRBD2 (6 bases). Per the germline V gene, CDR1 is SGDLS and CDR2 is YYNGEE. Trimming took 4 bases from V and 5 from J, leaving 12 bases between them. The CDR3 runs 14 residues. CDR3 sequence reads: CASSSRGLTGELFF. The CDR3 DNA reads TGTGCCAGCAGCTCAAGGGGACTGACCGGGGAGCTGTTTTTT.

The gene calls are TRBV19 and TRBJ2-2; the D is unclear. Trimming pared 4 bases from V and 3 bases from J, leaving 9 bases between. This CDR3 is built from 14 residues. CDR1 LNHDA and CDR2 SQIVND come from the germline V gene (reference sequence). The CDR3 here is CASSTMGDTGELFF. In nucleotides, the CDR3 is TGTGCCAGTAGTACGATGGGTGACACCGGGGAGCTGTTTTTT.